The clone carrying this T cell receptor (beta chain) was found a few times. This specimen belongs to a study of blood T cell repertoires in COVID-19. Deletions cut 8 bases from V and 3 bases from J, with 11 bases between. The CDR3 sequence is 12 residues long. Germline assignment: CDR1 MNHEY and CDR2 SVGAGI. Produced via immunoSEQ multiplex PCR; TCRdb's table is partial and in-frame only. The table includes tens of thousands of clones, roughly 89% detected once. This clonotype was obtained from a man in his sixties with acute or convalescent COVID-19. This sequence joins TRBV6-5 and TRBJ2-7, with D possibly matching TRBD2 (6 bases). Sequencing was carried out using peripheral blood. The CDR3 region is CASLTAGYEQYF. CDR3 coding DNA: TGTGCCAGCCTGACAGCGGGCTACGAGCAGTACTTC.